The sequence of this T cell receptor beta chain was determined in a study of T cell changes during pregnancy in multiple sclerosis. Germline CDR1 reads MDHEN; CDR2 reads SYDVKM. V trimming: 7 bases; J trimming: 11 bases; junction bases outside the gene matches: 16. The CDR3 is made up of 16 amino acids. Repertoires were generated with immunoSEQ multiplex PCR, while TCRdb's copy carries only in-frame clones and drops some. This repertoire shows 74,000 or so clones, just over 90% found once; its top ten account for roughly 0.21%. This sequence was found in a female donor with multiple sclerosis, enrolled in a pregnancy study. Source: CD4+ T cells from peripheral blood mononuclear cells, taken before pregnancy. This chain uses TRBV28 with TRBJ1-6, with TRBD1 identical over 8 bases. The DNA for the CDR3 is TGTGCCAGCAACGACCATCCGGGACAGGCAGTCCCACCCCTCCACTTT. It codes for CASNDHPGQAVPPLHF.